These T cell receptor beta chains were read from a single sample in a study of yellow fever vaccine responses in identical twins. MiXCR was run by TCRdb on the RT-PCR reads, yielding one entry per CDR3 protein. The repertoire holds thousands of distinct CDR3 sequences, with 65% to 90% as singletons. Sequences were derived from T cells from blood (PBMCs), unsorted or a sorted subset (not recorded which), sampled before or after yellow fever vaccination (not recorded which). The source of these receptors is a woman under 30 who received the yellow fever vaccine. CDR3s include the opening cysteine and the closing phenylalanine or tryptophan. Fields, in order: V gene, D gene, clone size, J gene, CDR3 protein, CDR3 DNA. D genes are given only for firm matches. Rows may omit the clone size; those that give it use once, few, many or a size class.

V: TRBV29-1
D: NA
size: once
J: TRBJ2-5
CDR3: CSVEDLDSWADFQETQYF
DNA: TGCAGCGTTGAAGATCTCGATAGTTGGGCAGACTTCCAAGAGACCCAGTACTTC

V: TRBV29-1
D: NA
size: NA
J: TRBJ2-3
CDR3: CSVGGATDTQYF
DNA: TGCAGCGTTGGGGGGGCCACAGATACGCAGTATTTT

V: TRBV4-2
D: NA
size: NA
J: TRBJ2-7
CDR3: CASSQARAAYEQYF
DNA: TGTGCCAGCAGCCAAGCACGGGCCGCCTACGAGCAGTACTTC

V: TRBV2
D: NA
size: NA
J: TRBJ2-1
CDR3: CASSEGGGTSYNEQFF
DNA: TGTGCCAGCAGTGAAGGGGGCGGGACCTCCTACAATGAGCAGTTCTTC

V: TRBV6-1
D: TRBD1
size: NA
J: TRBJ1-2
CDR3: CASSQDRGYGYTF
DNA: TGTGCCAGCAGTCAGGACAGGGGTTATGGCTACACCTTC

V: TRBV7-9
D: NA
size: NA
J: TRBJ2-5
CDR3: CASSHPLSATETQYF
DNA: TGTGCCAGCAGCCACCCGCTCTCGGCCACGGAGACCCAGTACTTC

V: TRBV28
D: NA
size: NA
J: TRBJ1-5
CDR3: CASSPPTLGNQPQHF
DNA: TGTGCCAGCAGTCCCCCCACGCTTGGCAATCAGCCCCAGCATTTT

V: TRBV11-1
D: NA
size: NA
J: TRBJ1-1
CDR3: CASSYVDWGNFAEAFF
DNA: TGTGCCAGCAGCTACGTTGACTGGGGGAATTTCGCTGAAGCTTTCTTT

V: TRBV6-2/TRBV6-3
D: NA
size: once
J: TRBJ1-2
CDR3: CASSSSAGTYGYTF
DNA: TGTGCCAGCAGTTCATCAGCCGGGACCTATGGCTACACCTTC

V: TRBV5-1
D: NA
size: NA
J: TRBJ2-7
CDR3: CASSFWGETYEQYF
DNA: TGCGCCAGCAGCTTTTGGGGTGAGACCTACGAGCAGTACTTC

V: TRBV5-6
D: NA
size: NA
J: TRBJ2-3
CDR3: CASSLLGPIDTQYF
DNA: TGTGCCAGCAGCTTGTTAGGGCCAATAGATACGCAGTATTTT

V: TRBV28
D: NA
size: NA
J: TRBJ2-5
CDR3: CASSLGLRRKIGDQETQYF
DNA: TGTGCCAGCAGTTTGGGTCTAAGACGAAAAATCGGAGATCAAGAGACCCAGTACTTC

V: TRBV19
D: NA
size: once
J: TRBJ2-1
CDR3: CASSIGNEQFF
DNA: TGTGCCAGTAGTATCGGCAATGAGCAGTTCTTC

V: TRBV11-2
D: NA
size: NA
J: TRBJ2-7
CDR3: CASSLSGARYEQYF
DNA: TGTGCCAGCAGCTTGTCGGGAGCCCGCTACGAGCAGTACTTC

V: TRBV4-2
D: TRBD2
size: NA
J: TRBJ2-7
CDR3: CASSQDASGNYEQYF
DNA: TGTGCCAGCAGCCAAGACGCTAGCGGTAACTACGAGCAGTACTTC

V: TRBV18
D: NA
size: NA
J: TRBJ2-1
CDR3: CASSPPGQNEQFF
DNA: TGTGCCAGCTCACCACCGGGGCAGAATGAGCAGTTCTTC

V: TRBV7-2
D: NA
size: once
J: TRBJ2-3
CDR3: CASSPSPLGDTQYF
DNA: TGTGCCAGCAGCCCATCACCCCTAGGGGATACGCAGTATTTT

V: TRBV5-5
D: TRBD2
size: NA
J: TRBJ2-3
CDR3: CASMGGGPSSTDTQYF
DNA: TGTGCCAGCATGGGCGGGGGGCCTTCTAGCACAGATACGCAGTATTTT

V: TRBV5-1
D: NA
size: NA
J: TRBJ2-3
CDR3: CASSLASGGTDTQYF
DNA: TGCGCCAGCAGCTTGGCCTCTGGGGGCACAGATACGCAGTATTTT

V: TRBV29-1
D: NA
size: NA
J: TRBJ2-7
CDR3: CSVGSSQPLLEQYF
DNA: TGCAGCGTTGGTTCTAGCCAACCCCTGCTAGAGCAGTACTTC

V: TRBV11-1
D: TRBD2
size: NA
J: TRBJ2-7
CDR3: CASSLGLAGYEQYF
DNA: TGTGCCAGCAGCTTGGGACTAGCGGGATACGAGCAGTACTTC

V: TRBV2
D: NA
size: NA
J: TRBJ2-1
CDR3: CASSVVRVEQGEQFF
DNA: TGTGCCAGCAGTGTGGTCAGGGTTGAGCAGGGTGAGCAGTTCTTC

V: TRBV3-1
D: NA
size: NA
J: TRBJ2-7
CDR3: CANLKRRDKPLQQYF
DNA: TGTGCCAACCTCAAGCGACGGGACAAACCTTTACAGCAGTACTTC

V: TRBV12-3/TRBV12-4
D: NA
size: NA
J: TRBJ1-1
CDR3: CASSLSRTANTEAFF
DNA: TGTGCCAGCAGTTTGAGCCGGACAGCGAACACTGAAGCTTTCTTT

V: TRBV11-1
D: NA
size: NA
J: TRBJ1-4
CDR3: CASSLSGLRAGKLFF
DNA: TGTGCCAGCAGCTTAAGTGGCCTAAGGGCGGGTAAACTGTTTTTT

V: TRBV4-3
D: TRBD1
size: NA
J: TRBJ2-7
CDR3: CASSQSDRASYEQYF
DNA: TGCGCCAGCAGCCAATCGGACAGGGCGTCCTACGAGCAGTACTTC

V: TRBV13
D: NA
size: NA
J: TRBJ2-1
CDR3: CALGAYNEQFF
DNA: TGTGCCCTCGGGGCTTACAATGAGCAGTTCTTC

V: TRBV27
D: NA
size: few
J: TRBJ2-3
CDR3: CASSLGTDTQYF
DNA: TGTGCCAGCAGTTTGGGCACAGATACGCAGTATTTT

V: TRBV29-1
D: NA
size: NA
J: TRBJ1-5
CDR3: CSVGSSGEQPQHF
DNA: TGCAGCGTTGGTTCGTCGGGGGAACAGCCCCAGCATTTT

V: TRBV18
D: NA
size: once
J: TRBJ2-7
CDR3: CASSRDQTYEQYF
DNA: TGTGCCAGCTCTAGGGACCAAACCTACGAGCAGTACTTC

V: TRBV29-1
D: TRBD1
size: NA
J: TRBJ2-1
CDR3: CSVDFRDREGNEQFF
DNA: TGCAGCGTTGATTTCCGGGACAGGGAGGGGAATGAGCAGTTCTTC

V: TRBV12-3/TRBV12-4
D: TRBD1
size: NA
J: TRBJ2-1
CDR3: CASSSTGGSYNEQFF
DNA: TGTGCCAGCAGTTCGACAGGGGGCTCCTACAATGAGCAGTTCTTC

V: TRBV10-3
D: TRBD1
size: few
J: TRBJ1-2
CDR3: CAITRTGAYGYTF
DNA: TGTGCCATCACACGGACAGGGGCTTATGGCTACACCTTC

V: TRBV5-1
D: NA
size: NA
J: TRBJ1-1
CDR3: CASTIGAGNTEAFF
DNA: TGCGCCAGCACCATAGGGGCGGGGAACACTGAAGCTTTCTTT

V: TRBV14
D: TRBD1
size: NA
J: TRBJ1-3
CDR3: CASSQPETGRDTIYF
DNA: TGTGCCAGCAGCCAACCTGAGACAGGGAGGGACACCATATATTTT

V: TRBV5-1
D: NA
size: NA
J: TRBJ2-7
CDR3: CASSAYIEGIYEQYF
DNA: TGCGCCAGCAGCGCTTACATAGAAGGGATCTACGAGCAGTACTTC

V: TRBV4-1
D: TRBD1
size: NA
J: TRBJ1-6
CDR3: CASSQDDRAGSPLHF
DNA: TGCGCCAGCAGCCAAGACGACAGGGCTGGTTCACCCCTCCACTTT

V: TRBV15
D: NA
size: NA
J: TRBJ2-4
CDR3: CATSTEGAGNAIQYF
DNA: TGTGCCACCAGCACCGAGGGGGCGGGGAACGCCATTCAGTACTTC

V: TRBV19
D: NA
size: NA
J: TRBJ1-1
CDR3: CASSINTFGGHTEAFF
DNA: TGTGCCAGTAGTATCAATACGTTTGGGGGTCACACTGAAGCTTTCTTT

V: TRBV10-1
D: NA
size: NA
J: TRBJ1-5
CDR3: CASSDPTLYGNQPQHF
DNA: TGCGCCAGCAGTGACCCTACATTGTACGGCAATCAGCCCCAGCATTTT

V: TRBV9
D: NA
size: NA
J: TRBJ1-6
CDR3: CASSAGRIYNSPLHF
DNA: TGTGCCAGCAGCGCAGGACGGATCTATAATTCACCCCTCCACTTT